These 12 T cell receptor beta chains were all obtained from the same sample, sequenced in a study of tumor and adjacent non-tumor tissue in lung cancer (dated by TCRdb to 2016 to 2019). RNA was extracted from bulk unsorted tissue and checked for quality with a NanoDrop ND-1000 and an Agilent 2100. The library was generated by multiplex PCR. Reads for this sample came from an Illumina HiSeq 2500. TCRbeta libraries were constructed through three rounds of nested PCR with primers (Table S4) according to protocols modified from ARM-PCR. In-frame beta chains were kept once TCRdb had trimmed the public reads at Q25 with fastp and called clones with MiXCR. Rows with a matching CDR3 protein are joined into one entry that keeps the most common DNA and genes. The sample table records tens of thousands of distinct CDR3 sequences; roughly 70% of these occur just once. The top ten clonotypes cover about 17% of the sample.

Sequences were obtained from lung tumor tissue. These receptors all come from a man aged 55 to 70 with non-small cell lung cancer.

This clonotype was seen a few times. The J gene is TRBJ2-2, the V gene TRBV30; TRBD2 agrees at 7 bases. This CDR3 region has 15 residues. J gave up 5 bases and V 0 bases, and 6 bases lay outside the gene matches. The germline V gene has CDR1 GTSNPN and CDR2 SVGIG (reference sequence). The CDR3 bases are TGTGCCTGGAGTGTGGGGAGGGTAGAAACCGGGGAGCTGTTTTTT. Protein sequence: CAWSVGRVETGELFF.

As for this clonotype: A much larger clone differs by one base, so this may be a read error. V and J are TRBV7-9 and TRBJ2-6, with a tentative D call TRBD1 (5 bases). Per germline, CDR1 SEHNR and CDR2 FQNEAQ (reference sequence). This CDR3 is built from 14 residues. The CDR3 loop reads CASSPLSGANALTF. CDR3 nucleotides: TGTGCCAGCAGCCCTCTCTCTGGGGCCAACGCCCTGACTTTC.

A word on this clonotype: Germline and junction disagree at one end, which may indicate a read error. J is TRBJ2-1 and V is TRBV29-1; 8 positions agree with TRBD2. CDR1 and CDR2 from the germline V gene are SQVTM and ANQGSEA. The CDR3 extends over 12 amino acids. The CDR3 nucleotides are TGCAGCGCTGCGGGGGGCTACAATGAGCAGCTCTTC. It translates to CSAAGGYNEQLF.

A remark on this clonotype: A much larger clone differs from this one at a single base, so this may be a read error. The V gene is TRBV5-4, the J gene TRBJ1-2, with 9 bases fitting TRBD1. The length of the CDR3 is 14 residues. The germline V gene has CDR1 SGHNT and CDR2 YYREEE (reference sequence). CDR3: CASSLIQGARGYAF. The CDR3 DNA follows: TGTGCCAGCAGCTTGATACAGGGGGCGCGGGGCTACGCCTTC.

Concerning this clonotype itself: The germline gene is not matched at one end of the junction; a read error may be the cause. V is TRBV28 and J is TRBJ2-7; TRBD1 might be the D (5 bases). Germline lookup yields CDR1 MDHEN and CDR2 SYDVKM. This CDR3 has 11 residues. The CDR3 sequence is CASGLGVEQYF. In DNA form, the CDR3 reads TGTGCCAGCGGTTTAGGGGTTGAGCAGTACTTC. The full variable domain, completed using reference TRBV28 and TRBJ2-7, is DVKVTQSSRYLVKRTGEKVFLECVQDMDHENMFWYRQDPGLGLRLIYFSYDVKMKEKGDIPEGYSVSREKKERFSLILESASTNQTSMYLCASGLGVEQYFGPGTRLTVT.

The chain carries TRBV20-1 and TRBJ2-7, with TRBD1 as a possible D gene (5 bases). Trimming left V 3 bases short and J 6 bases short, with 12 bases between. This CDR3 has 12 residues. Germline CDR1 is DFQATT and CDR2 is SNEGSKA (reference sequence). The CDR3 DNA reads TGCAGTGCTAGGGGGCAGGGTTTCGAGCAGTACTTC. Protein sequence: CSARGQGFEQYF.

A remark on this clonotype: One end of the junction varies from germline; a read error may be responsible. The CDR3 nucleotides read TGTACCAGCAGCTCCTGGGGGACAGGAGTCAGGCCCTTAGCCAGAAACATTCAGTACTTC. It codes for CTSSSWGTGVRPLARNIQYF. The V call is TRBV7-9, the J call TRBJ2-4; 8 bases are shared with TRBD1. The CDR3 totals 20 residues. Germline-derived CDR1 and CDR2 are SEHNR and FQNEAQ (reference sequence).

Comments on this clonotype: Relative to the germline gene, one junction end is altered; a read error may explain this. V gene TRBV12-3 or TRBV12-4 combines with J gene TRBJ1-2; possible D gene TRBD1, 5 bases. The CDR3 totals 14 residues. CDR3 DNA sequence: TGTGCCAACAGTTTAAAAGGTCAGGGCTATGGCTACATCTTC. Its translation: CANSLKGQGYGYIF.

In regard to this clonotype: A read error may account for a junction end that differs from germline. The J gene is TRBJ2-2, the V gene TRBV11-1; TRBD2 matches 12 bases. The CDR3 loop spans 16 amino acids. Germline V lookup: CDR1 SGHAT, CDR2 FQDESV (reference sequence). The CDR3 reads CASSIATSGSNGELFF. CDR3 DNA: TGTGCCAGCAGCATTGCGACTAGCGGGAGCAACGGGGAGCTGTTCTTT.

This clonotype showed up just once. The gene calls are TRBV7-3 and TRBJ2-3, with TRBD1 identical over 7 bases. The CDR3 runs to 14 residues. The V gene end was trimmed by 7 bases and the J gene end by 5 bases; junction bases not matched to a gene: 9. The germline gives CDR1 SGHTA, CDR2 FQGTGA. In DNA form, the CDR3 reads TGTGCCAGCAAACGGGACAGCTCCATAGATACGCAGTATTTT. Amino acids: CASKRDSSIDTQYF.

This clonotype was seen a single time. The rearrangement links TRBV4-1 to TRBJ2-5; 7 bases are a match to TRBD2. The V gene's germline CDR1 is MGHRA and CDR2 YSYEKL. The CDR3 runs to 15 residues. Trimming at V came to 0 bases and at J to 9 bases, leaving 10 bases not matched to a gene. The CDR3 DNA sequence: TGCGCCAGCAGCCAAGAAGGGAGGGATCGGGGGGCCCAGTACTTC. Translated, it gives CASSQEGRDRGAQYF.

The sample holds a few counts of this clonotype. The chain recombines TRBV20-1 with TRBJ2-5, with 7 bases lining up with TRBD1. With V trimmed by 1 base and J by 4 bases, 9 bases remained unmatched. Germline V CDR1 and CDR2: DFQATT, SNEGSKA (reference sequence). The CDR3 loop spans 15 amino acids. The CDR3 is CSARVGRGWGETQYF. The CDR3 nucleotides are TGCAGTGCTAGAGTTGGCAGGGGGTGGGGAGAGACCCAGTACTTC.